The clone carrying this T cell receptor (beta chain) was seen only a few times. Its antigen remains unknown. This sample is part of a study of T-cell memory formation after mild COVID-19. CDR3 length equals 15 residues. J gave up 6 bases and V 1 base, and 6 bases lay outside the gene matches. The germline gives CDR1 SGHTA, CDR2 FQGNSA. One entry per CDR3 protein results from TCRdb running MiXCR on the 5' RACE reads. The top ten hold around 8.4% of the sample, which has under 600,000 distinct CDR3 sequences, less than 25% seen once. General study results and limits: A subset of responding clones appeared in pre-infection memory, suggesting cross-reactive memory joined. CD4+ clones that contracted lay mainly in CM and EM; CD8+ ones lay in EMRA. The study found balanced CD4/CD8 in clones contracting day 15 to 85 and a CD4+ lean in later expanders.

The chain carries TRBV7-2 and TRBJ2-7; 10 bases fit TRBD2. The source is an adult woman who had mild COVID-19 (a few samples of this study predate the infection). Cell type and time point are not known. Sequencing input: PBMCs or a T cell subset sorted from them (not recorded which). CDR3 protein: CASSLDLAGAREQYF. The CDR3, as DNA: TGTGCCAGCAGCTTAGATCTAGCGGGAGCTCGCGAGCAGTACTTC.